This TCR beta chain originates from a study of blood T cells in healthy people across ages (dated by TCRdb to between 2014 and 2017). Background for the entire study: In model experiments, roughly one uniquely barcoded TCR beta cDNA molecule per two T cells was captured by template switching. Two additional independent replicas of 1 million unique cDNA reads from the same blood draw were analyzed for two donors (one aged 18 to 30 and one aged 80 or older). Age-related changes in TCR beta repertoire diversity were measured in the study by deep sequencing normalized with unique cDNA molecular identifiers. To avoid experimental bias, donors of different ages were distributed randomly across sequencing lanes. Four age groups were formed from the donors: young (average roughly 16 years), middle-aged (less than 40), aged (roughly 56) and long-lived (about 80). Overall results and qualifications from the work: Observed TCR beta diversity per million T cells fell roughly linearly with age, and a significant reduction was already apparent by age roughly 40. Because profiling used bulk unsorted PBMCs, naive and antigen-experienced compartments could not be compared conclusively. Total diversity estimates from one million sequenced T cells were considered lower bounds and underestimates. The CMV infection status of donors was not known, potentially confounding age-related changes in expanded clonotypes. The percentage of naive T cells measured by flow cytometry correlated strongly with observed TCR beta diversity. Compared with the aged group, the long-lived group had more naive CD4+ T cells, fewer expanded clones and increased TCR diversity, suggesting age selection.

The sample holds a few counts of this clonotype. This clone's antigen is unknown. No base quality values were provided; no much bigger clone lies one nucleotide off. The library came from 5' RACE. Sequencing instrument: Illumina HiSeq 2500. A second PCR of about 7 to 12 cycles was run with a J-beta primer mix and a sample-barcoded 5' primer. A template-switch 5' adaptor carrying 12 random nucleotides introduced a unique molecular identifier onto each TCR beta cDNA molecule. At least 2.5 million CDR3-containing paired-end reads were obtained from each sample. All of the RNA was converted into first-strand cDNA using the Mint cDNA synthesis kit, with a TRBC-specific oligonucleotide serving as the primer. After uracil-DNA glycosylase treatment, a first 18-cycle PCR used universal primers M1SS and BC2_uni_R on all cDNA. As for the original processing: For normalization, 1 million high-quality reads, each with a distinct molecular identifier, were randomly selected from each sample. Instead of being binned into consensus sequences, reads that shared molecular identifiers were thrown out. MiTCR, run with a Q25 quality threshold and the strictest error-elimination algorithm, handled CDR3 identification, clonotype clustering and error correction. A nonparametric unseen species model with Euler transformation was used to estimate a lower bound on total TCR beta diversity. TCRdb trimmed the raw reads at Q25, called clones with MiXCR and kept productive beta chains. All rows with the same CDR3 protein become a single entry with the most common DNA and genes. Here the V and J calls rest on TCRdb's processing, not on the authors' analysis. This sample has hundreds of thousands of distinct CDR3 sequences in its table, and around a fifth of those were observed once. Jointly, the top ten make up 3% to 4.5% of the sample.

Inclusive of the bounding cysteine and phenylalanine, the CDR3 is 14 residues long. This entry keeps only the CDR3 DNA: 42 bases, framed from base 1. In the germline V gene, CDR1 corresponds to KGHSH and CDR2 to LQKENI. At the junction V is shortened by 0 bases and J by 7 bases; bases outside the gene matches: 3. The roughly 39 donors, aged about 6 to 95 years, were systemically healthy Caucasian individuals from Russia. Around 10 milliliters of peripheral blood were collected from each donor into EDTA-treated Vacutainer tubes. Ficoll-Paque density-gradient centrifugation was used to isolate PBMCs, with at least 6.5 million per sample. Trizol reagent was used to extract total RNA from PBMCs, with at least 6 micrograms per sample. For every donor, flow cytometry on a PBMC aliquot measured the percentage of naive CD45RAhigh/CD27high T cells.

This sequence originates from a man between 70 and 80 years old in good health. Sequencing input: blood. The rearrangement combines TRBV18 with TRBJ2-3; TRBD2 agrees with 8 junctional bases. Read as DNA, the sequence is TGTGCCAGCTCACCACCGAGCGGGAGTCATACGCAGTATTTT. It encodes CASSPPSGSHTQYF.